A selection of T cell receptor beta chains follows, all from one sample in a study of CXCR3-negative and CXCR3-positive naive CD8 T cells. TCRdb derives one entry per CDR3 protein from the 5' RACE reads, leaving out DNA. Its clone listing holds some 50,000 distinct CDR3 sequences. Sequencing used naive CXCR3- CD8+ T cells from blood. The origin of the receptors is a human donor in good health. Some clones in this sample may be carry-over from other donors' samples. The CDR3 runs from the conserved cysteine through the conserved F or W. Only part of the rows carry a size: once, few, many, or a class if the clone is expanded.

V gene	J gene	clone size	CDR3 protein
TRBV29-1	TRBJ2-2	medium-sized	CSVSGSANTGELFF
TRBV14	TRBJ1-2	-	CASSQAGQGSYGYTF
TRBV12-3/TRBV12-4	TRBJ2-7	-	CASSLVALPYEQYF
TRBV12-3/TRBV12-4	TRBJ2-3	-	CASSPPIDSPHTDTQYF
TRBV3-1	TRBJ1-1	-	CASSRQGREAFF
TRBV4-1	TRBJ1-2	-	CASSQDVGAQIHGYTF
TRBV9	TRBJ2-3	-	CAIPGQRTDTQYF
TRBV5-1	TRBJ2-5	-	CASSQDRGLAGIQETQYF
TRBV20-1	TRBJ2-5	-	CSARSADRDQETQYF
TRBV18	TRBJ2-7	-	CASSPDRGSYEQYF
TRBV7-2	TRBJ2-7	-	CASSLSDSTGDEQYF
TRBV6-1	TRBJ2-7	-	CAIFREPYEQYF
TRBV12-3/TRBV12-4	TRBJ2-6	-	CASDLAGGDGANVLTF
TRBV19	TRBJ2-7	-	CASSMGTGSYEQYF
TRBV29-1	TRBJ2-7	-	CSASRGDYEQYF
TRBV20-1	TRBJ2-3	-	CSAIDLAPSTDTQYF
TRBV5-6	TRBJ1-2	-	CASTFRGPTSFPSSNYGYTF
TRBV9	TRBJ2-7	-	CASNADSPGDEQYF
TRBV28	TRBJ1-4	-	CASDRGGHEKLFF
TRBV7-8	TRBJ1-2	-	CASSVPGGYGYTF
TRBV6-5	TRBJ1-1	-	CASSYSGQTEAFF
TRBV6-1	TRBJ2-3	-	CASTTHALGDTQYF
TRBV29-1	TRBJ2-5	-	CNVQGVSWETQYF
TRBV6-5	TRBJ2-1	-	CASRLADYNEQFF
TRBV15	TRBJ2-7	-	CATSSAGGGRPYYEQYF
TRBV24-1	TRBJ2-3	-	CATSARDRGVTDTQYF
TRBV3-1	TRBJ2-1	-	CASSQDGGWEIYNEQFF
TRBV29-1	TRBJ2-1	-	CSVEPVDHFQYEQFF
TRBV29-1	TRBJ2-3	-	CSVSGTADTQYF
TRBV30	TRBJ2-6	-	CAWSAGGAGANVLTF
TRBV15	TRBJ2-7	-	CASSRGTDSYEQYF
TRBV4-3	TRBJ1-6	-	CASSQAVPGGSGSPLHF
TRBV20-1	TRBJ2-7	-	CSAPKKSRPSYEQYF
TRBV27	TRBJ1-6	-	CASSYLGQVRPSPLHF
TRBV7-2	TRBJ2-1	-	CASSLPINEQFF
TRBV27	TRBJ2-7	medium-sized	CASSPNSGLVANEQYF